This T cell receptor (beta chain) originates from a study of breast tumors, draining lymph nodes, adjacent tissues. Study-wide findings and caveats: Compared with lymph nodes, tumors were less diverse; compared with nontumor tissue, more.

Points on this clonotype: Its target is not known.

Trimming removed 0 bases from V and 4 bases from J, with 12 bases in between. Germline V gene sequence: CDR1 LNHNV, CDR2 YYDKDF (reference sequence). The CDR3 is 15 residues long. Samples came from axillary lymph nodes draining the breast cancer. TCRdb ran MiXCR on the multiplex PCR reads and lists one entry per CDR3 protein. The repertoire holds approximately 230,000 distinct CDR3 sequences, with nearly 35% as singletons. The TCR originated in a female donor with breast cancer. Some clones in this sample may be carry-over from other donors' samples. The chain has TRBV15 and TRBJ1-1; maybe TRBD1 (5 bases). Sequencing input: axillary lymph node tissue. DNA of the CDR3: TGTGCCACCAGCAGAGATAGGGGAGTTGGCACTGAAGCTTTCTTT. Its protein product is CATSRDRGVGTEAFF. The variable domain in full, with the rest retrieved from reference TRBV15 and TRBJ1-1, is DAMVIQNPRYQVTQFGKPVTLSCSQTLNHNVMYWYQQKSSQAPKLLFHYYDKDFNNEADTPDNFQSRRPNTSFCFLDIRSPGLGDTAMYLCATSRDRGVGTEAFFGQGTRLTVV.